This T cell receptor beta chain was found in a study of cytomegalovirus exposure and HLA in healthy donors. Profiled with immunoSEQ multiplex PCR; TCRdb holds only in-frame clones, not every one. The sample consists of over 150,000 clones, more than 65% of them appearing once. Sequencing was carried out using PBMCs. The sequence was collected from a young woman in good health and CMV-seropositive.

CDR3 bases: TGTGCCAGCAGCCCAGGGCGCGGACAGCCCCAGCATTTT. Protein sequence: CASSPGRGQPQHF. This chain joins TRBV7-6 and TRBJ1-5; D is perhaps TRBD1 (5 bases). V was pared by 5 bases and J by 7 bases, with 12 bases between. The germline V gene has CDR1 SGHVS and CDR2 FNYEAQ. This CDR3 comprises 13 residues.